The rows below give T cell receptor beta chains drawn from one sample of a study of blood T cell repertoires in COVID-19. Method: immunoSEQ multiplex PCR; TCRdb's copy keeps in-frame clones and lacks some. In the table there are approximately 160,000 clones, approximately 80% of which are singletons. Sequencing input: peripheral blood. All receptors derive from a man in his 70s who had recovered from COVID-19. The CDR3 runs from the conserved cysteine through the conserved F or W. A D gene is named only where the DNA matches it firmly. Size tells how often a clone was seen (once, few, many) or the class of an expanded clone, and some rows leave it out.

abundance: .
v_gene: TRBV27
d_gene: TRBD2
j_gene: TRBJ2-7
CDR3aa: CASSDNWRRSGEYF
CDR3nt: TGTGCCAGCAGTGATAATTGGCGTCGAAGCGGGGAGTACTTC

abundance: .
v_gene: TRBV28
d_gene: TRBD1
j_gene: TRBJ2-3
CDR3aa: CASSLYAGGADTQYF
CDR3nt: TGTGCCAGCAGTTTATACGCAGGGGGCGCAGATACGCAGTATTTT

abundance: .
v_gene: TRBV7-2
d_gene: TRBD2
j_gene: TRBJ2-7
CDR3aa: CASSLARLAKSYEQYF
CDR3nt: TGTGCCAGCAGCTTAGCCAGACTAGCGAAATCCTACGAGCAGTACTTC

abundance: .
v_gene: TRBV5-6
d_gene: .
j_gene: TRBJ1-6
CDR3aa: CASSARAPSSYNSPLHF
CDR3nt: TGTGCCAGCAGCGCCAGGGCCCCGAGCTCCTATAATTCACCCCTCCACTTT

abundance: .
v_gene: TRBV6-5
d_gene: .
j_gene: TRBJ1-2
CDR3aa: CASRVQGNGYTF
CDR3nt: TGTGCCAGCAGAGTACAGGGTAATGGCTACACCTTC

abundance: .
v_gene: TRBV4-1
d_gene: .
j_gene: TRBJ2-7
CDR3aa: CASSQETLNFYEQYF
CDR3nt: TGCGCCAGCAGCCAAGAAACCCTAAATTTCTACGAGCAGTACTTC

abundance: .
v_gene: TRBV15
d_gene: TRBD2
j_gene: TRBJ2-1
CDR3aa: CATSRDYSGRAAGEQFF
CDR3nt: TGTGCCACCAGCAGAGATTACAGCGGGAGGGCCGCGGGGGAGCAGTTCTTC

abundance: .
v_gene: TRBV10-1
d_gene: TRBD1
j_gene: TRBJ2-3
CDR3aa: CASMRDSASDTQYF
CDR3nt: TGCGCCAGCATGAGGGACAGTGCGTCAGATACGCAGTATTTT

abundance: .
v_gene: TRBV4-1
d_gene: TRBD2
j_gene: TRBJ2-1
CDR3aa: CASSPVVAGGYEQFF
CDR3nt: TGCGCCAGCAGCCCCGTCGTAGCGGGAGGTTATGAGCAGTTCTTC

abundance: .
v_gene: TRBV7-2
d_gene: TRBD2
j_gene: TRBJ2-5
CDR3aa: CASSLSTSGKETQYF
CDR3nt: TGTGCCAGCAGCTTATCAACTAGCGGGAAAGAGACCCAGTACTTC

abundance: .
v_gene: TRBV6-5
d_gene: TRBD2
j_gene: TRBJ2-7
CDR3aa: CASSYSRASGAYEQYF
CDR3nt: TGTGCCAGCAGTTACTCGAGGGCTAGCGGAGCCTACGAGCAGTACTTC

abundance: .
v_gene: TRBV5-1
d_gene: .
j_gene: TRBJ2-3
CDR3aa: CASSYNSPRTSTDTQYF
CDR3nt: TGCGCCAGCAGTTATAACAGTCCTCGAACTAGCACAGATACGCAGTATTTT

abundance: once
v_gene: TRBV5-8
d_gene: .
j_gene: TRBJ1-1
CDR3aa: CASSPGGAGNTEAFF
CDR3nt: TGTGCCAGCAGCCCGGGGGGGGCGGGGAACACTGAAGCTTTCTTT

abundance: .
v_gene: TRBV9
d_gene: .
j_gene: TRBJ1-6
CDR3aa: CASSAYDSPYNSPLHF
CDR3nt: TGTGCCAGCAGCGCTTACGACAGTCCCTATAATTCACCCCTCCACTTT

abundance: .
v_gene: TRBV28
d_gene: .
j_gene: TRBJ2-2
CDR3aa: CASSLNGPRTGELFF
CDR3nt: TGTGCCAGCAGTTTAAATGGCCCACGTACCGGGGAGCTGTTTTTT

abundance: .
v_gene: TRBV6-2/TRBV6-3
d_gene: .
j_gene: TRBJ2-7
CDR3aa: CASSYVLKRSSYEQYF
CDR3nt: TGTGCCAGCAGTTACGTTTTGAAACGGAGCTCCTACGAGCAGTACTTC

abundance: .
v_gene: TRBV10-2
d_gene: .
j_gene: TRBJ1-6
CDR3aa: CASGVGDSPLHF
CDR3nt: TGCGCCAGCGGGGTAGGGGATTCACCCCTCCACTTT

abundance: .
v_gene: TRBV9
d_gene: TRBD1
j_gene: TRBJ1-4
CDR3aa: CASSAKPTGVSEKLFF
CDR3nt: TGTGCCAGCAGCGCAAAACCGACAGGGGTGTCCGAAAAACTGTTTTTT

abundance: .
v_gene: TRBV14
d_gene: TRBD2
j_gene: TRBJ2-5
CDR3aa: CASSQLAGVRETQYF
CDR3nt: TGTGCCAGCAGCCAGCTAGCGGGAGTCCGTGAGACCCAGTACTTC

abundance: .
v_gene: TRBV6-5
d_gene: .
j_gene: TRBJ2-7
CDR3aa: CASTRDFDEQYF
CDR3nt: TGTGCCAGTACCCGGGACTTCGACGAGCAGTACTTC

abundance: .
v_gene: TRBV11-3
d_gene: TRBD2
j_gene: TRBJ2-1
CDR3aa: CASSSGLAGGTDEQFF
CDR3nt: TGTGCCAGCAGCTCAGGACTAGCGGGGGGGACTGACGAGCAGTTCTTC

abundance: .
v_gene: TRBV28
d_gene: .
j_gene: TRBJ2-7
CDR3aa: CASSPGNYEQYF
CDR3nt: TGTGCCAGCAGTCCCGGGAACTACGAGCAGTACTTC

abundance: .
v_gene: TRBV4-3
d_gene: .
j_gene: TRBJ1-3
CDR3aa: CASSRRTDSSGNTIYF
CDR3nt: TGCGCCAGCAGCCGAAGGACGGACAGCTCTGGAAACACCATATATTTT

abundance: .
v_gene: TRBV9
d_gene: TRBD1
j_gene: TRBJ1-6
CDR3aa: CASSSSPGQGDSPLHF
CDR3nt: TGTGCCAGCAGCTCAAGTCCGGGACAGGGCGATTCACCCCTCCACTTT

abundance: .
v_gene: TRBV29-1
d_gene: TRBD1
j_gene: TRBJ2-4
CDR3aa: CSARGTGDSKNIQYF
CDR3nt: TGCAGCGCTAGGGGGACAGGGGACTCCAAAAACATTCAGTACTTC

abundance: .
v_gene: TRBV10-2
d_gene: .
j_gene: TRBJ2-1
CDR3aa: CASSEDPTGNEQFF
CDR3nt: TGCGCCAGCAGCGAAGACCCTACGGGCAATGAGCAGTTCTTC

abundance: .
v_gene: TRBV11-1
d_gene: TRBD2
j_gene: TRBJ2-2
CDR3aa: CASSQPGRRGTGELFF
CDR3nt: TGTGCCAGCAGCCAGCCCGGGAGGCGGGGCACCGGGGAGCTGTTTTTT

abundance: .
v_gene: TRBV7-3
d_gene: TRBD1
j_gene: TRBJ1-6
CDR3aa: CASSLQGNSPLHF
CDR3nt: TGTGCCAGCAGCCTACAGGGGAATTCACCCCTCCACTTT

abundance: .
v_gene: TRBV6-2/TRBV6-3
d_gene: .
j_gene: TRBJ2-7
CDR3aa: CASSGGPYEQYF
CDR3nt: TGTGCCAGCAGTGGTGGGCCCTACGAGCAGTACTTC

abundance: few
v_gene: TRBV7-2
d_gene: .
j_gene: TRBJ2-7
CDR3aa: CASSSTSDRPQYF
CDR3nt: TGTGCCAGCAGCTCCACTTCCGACAGGCCCCAGTACTTC

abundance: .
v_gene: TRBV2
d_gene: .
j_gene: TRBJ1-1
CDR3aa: CASSERGEAFF
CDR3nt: TGTGCCAGCAGTGAAAGGGGTGAAGCTTTCTTT

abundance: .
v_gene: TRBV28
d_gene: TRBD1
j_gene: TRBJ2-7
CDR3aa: CASSTGTGMYEQYF
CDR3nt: TGTGCCAGCAGTACCGGGACAGGGATGTACGAGCAGTACTTC